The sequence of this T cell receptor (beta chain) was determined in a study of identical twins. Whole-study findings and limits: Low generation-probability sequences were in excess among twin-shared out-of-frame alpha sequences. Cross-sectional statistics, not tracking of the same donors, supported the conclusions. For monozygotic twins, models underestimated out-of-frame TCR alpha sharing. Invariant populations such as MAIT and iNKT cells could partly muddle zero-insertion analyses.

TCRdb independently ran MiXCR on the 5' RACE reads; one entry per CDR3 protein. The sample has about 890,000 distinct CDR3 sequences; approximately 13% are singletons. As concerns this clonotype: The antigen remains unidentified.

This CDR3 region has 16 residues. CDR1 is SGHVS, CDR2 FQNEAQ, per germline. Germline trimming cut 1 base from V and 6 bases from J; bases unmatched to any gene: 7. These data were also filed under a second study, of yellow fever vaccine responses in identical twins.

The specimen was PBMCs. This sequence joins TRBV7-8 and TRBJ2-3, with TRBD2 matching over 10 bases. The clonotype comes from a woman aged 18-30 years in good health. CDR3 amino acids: CASSLVPSGSFDTQYF. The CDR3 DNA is TGTGCCAGCAGCTTAGTTCCTAGCGGGAGTTTCGATACGCAGTATTTT.